Included here is one T cell receptor (beta chain) sequence, with context. Its antigen is unknown. This CDR3 comprises 14 residues. Per the germline V gene, CDR1 is ENHRY and CDR2 is SYGVKD. The V gene end was trimmed by 6 bases and the J gene end by 7 bases; junction bases not matched to a gene: 4. Using its own MiXCR run on the 5' RACE reads, TCRdb lists one record per CDR3 protein. The sample carries around 320,000 distinct CDR3 sequences, roughly an eighth recorded once. This specimen comes from a study of T-cell memory formation after mild COVID-19. Study-wide points: The main location of contracting CD4+ clones was CM and EM, and that of contracting CD8+ clones was EMRA.

The rearrangement links TRBV10-3 to TRBJ2-1; 12 positions match TRBD2. The source is a man aged 18 to 29 who had mild COVID-19 (a few samples of this study predate the infection). Cell type and time point are not known. The sequencing input was PBMCs or a T cell subset sorted from them (not recorded which). The CDR3 protein is CAISRTSGDNEQFF. The CDR3 DNA reads TGTGCCATCAGCCGGACTAGCGGGGATAATGAGCAGTTCTTC.